This TCR beta chain was sequenced during a study of cytomegalovirus exposure and HLA in healthy donors. General study results and limits: Solely CMV serostatus was available to characterize immune exposure. Fewer than 20,000 TCR beta sequences were associated with HLA alleles at 0.05 false discovery rate in a later analysis. When analyzed later, a missense DCLRE1C variant was found to be linked to TCR beta V- and J-gene trimming.

This PCR relied on a set of 60 Vbeta primers and 13 Jbeta primers. Assay used: immunoSEQ multiplex PCR; TCRdb lists only in-frame clones, some missing. The sample holds about 170,000 clones, roughly 75% seen once. About this clone itself: The antigen remains undetermined.

The sequence came from a woman aged 45-65 years in good health and CMV-seropositive. Input material: PBMCs.

CDR3 loop: CASSQTSLPYNEQFF. The CDR3 coding sequence is TGTGCCAGCAGCCAGACTTCTCTACCCTACAATGAGCAGTTCTTC. The rearrangement links TRBV28 to TRBJ2-1; D not certain. V dropped 6 bases and J dropped 2 bases, with 14 bases sitting between them. Germline values: CDR1 MDHEN, CDR2 SYDVKM. This CDR3 spans 15 amino acids.